A selection of T cell receptor beta chains follows, all from one sample in a study of regulatory T cells in long-lasting Graves disease. TCRdb fed the multiplex PCR reads into MiXCR, producing one record per CDR3 protein. The sample lists some 370,000 distinct CDR3 sequences, 20% to 25% occurring once. This specimen consisted of peripheral blood mononuclear cells (PBMCs), obtained when the disease was refractory, from a patient treated with antithyroid drugs. These receptors were taken from a female donor with Graves disease. CDR3s include the opening cysteine and the closing phenylalanine or tryptophan. D genes are given only for firm matches. The size of a clone is reported for some rows only, either as once, few or many, or as a class for expanded clones.

J gene,D gene,clone size,V gene,CDR3 DNA,CDR3 protein
TRBJ2-7,NA,NA,TRBV7-9,TGTGCCAGCAGCTCACCAGGGGGGGGCGGACGTACCGAGCAGTACTTC,CASSSPGGGGRTEQYF
TRBJ2-5,TRBD2,many,TRBV7-2,TGTGCCAGCAGCTTTGGCGGGAGGTCAGAGACCCAGTACTTC,CASSFGGRSETQYF
TRBJ2-5,NA,many,TRBV20-1,TGCAGTGGGGACCACCAAGAGACCCAGTACTTC,CSGDHQETQYF
TRBJ2-6,NA,NA,TRBV9,TGTGCCAGCAGCGGTTGGAACGGGGCCAACGTCCTGACTTTC,CASSGWNGANVLTF
TRBJ1-1,NA,once,TRBV5-4,TGTGCCAGCAGCTCGGACAGCCACACTGAAGCTTTCTTT,CASSSDSHTEAFF
TRBJ1-2,NA,many,TRBV29-1,TGCAGCGTAGGGACGCCTAACTATGGCTACACCTTC,CSVGTPNYGYTF
TRBJ2-5,NA,few,TRBV18,TGTGCCAGCTCACCACCCTCGGCCCTTGAGACCCAGTACTTC,CASSPPSALETQYF
TRBJ2-7,NA,few,TRBV7-6,TGTGCCAGCAGCACGATACCTCCGGTCAGGGACGTGTCCTACGTGCAGTACTTC,CASSTIPPVRDVSYVQYF
TRBJ2-7,NA,few,TRBV18,TGTGCCAGCTCACCACAACGACAGACCTACGAGCAGTACTTC,CASSPQRQTYEQYF
TRBJ1-1,TRBD1,NA,TRBV29-1,TGCAGCGCCAGAACAGGGGCTACCGCGAACACTGAAGCTTTCTTT,CSARTGATANTEAFF
TRBJ2-5,NA,many,TRBV20-1,TGCAGTGCTAGTGACAAACCGGAGACCCAGTACTTC,CSASDKPETQYF
TRBJ1-2,TRBD1,many,TRBV27,TGTGCCAGCAGTCCGGCGGGACAGGGGGCTAGCAGTTCCTACACCTTC,CASSPAGQGASSSYTF
TRBJ1-5,TRBD1,many,TRBV12-3/TRBV12-4,TGTGCCAGCAGTTCTCTAATCGGACAGGGGAATCAGCCCCAGCATTTT,CASSSLIGQGNQPQHF
TRBJ1-6,TRBD1,NA,TRBV7-9,TGTGCCAGCAGCTTAGCGCCGGGACAGCCCTTCTCCTATAATTCACCCCTCCACTTT,CASSLAPGQPFSYNSPLHF
TRBJ2-7,TRBD1,few,TRBV7-2,TGTGCCAGCAGCACCGGGACAGGGTACTCCTACGAGCAGTACTTC,CASSTGTGYSYEQYF
TRBJ2-5,NA,many,TRBV20-1,TGCAGTGCTAGAAAGGTGGCAGGGGAGGAGACCCAGTACTTC,CSARKVAGEETQYF
TRBJ2-3,NA,few,TRBV6-2/TRBV6-3,TGTGCCAGCAGGGTACAACCGGGACCGAGCACAGATACGCAGTATTTT,CASRVQPGPSTDTQYF
TRBJ2-2,TRBD2,many,TRBV27,TGTGCCAGCGCGGGACTAGCGGGACCTGGGGAGCTGTTTTTT,CASAGLAGPGELFF
TRBJ2-5,NA,many,TRBV3-1,TGTGCCAGCAGCCAGGGTCCATCGGGGTCTCCTGGTCTGGAGACCCAGTACTTC,CASSQGPSGSPGLETQYF
TRBJ2-3,TRBD1,few,TRBV29-1,TGCAGCGTTGAGGTCCGGGACAGGGGAACAGATACGCAGTATTTT,CSVEVRDRGTDTQYF
TRBJ1-5,NA,NA,TRBV6-1,TGTGCCAGTCGAACATTTGATCAGCCCCAGCATTTT,CASRTFDQPQHF
TRBJ1-2,NA,NA,TRBV10-2,TGCGCCAGCAGCTCCGGACCTATGGGCTACACCTTC,CASSSGPMGYTF
TRBJ2-1,TRBD2,NA,TRBV6-1,TGTGCCAGCAGTACCTCCCGTACTAGCGGGAATTACAATGAGCAGTTCTTC,CASSTSRTSGNYNEQFF
TRBJ2-1,NA,NA,TRBV5-1,TGCGCCAGCAGCTTGGGGACTGCGAGCTCCTACAATGAGCAGTTCTTC,CASSLGTASSYNEQFF
TRBJ2-7,TRBD1,NA,TRBV9,TGTGCCAGCAGCGGGGACAGACCCTACGAGCAGTACTTC,CASSGDRPYEQYF
TRBJ2-5,NA,many,TRBV12-5,TGTGCTAGTGGTTTGGTACATCAGGGGACAGAGACCCAGTACTTC,CASGLVHQGTETQYF
TRBJ1-5,NA,many,TRBV2,TGTGCCGGGTCCGGGGGACACAATCAGCCCCAGCATTTT,CAGSGGHNQPQHF
TRBJ1-2,NA,NA,TRBV11-2,TGTGCCAGCAGCTTAGATCCGATCACAGGAAGAAGCTATGGCTACACCTTC,CASSLDPITGRSYGYTF
TRBJ2-5,NA,NA,TRBV10-2,TGCGCCAGCAGTGAAGCAACCCAAACCCAGTACTTC,CASSEATQTQYF
TRBJ2-7,NA,NA,TRBV27,TGTGCCAGCAGTCCCCATGACGGAGGAATACCAGATTACGAGCAGTACTTC,CASSPHDGGIPDYEQYF
TRBJ2-2,NA,NA,TRBV11-2,TGTGCCAGCAGCCCGGCGGGAGTTTGGGGGGCAACCACCGGGGAGCTGTTTTTT,CASSPAGVWGATTGELFF
TRBJ2-4,NA,few,TRBV5-8,TGTGCCAGCAGCTCGCCGACTGCGGGGGCCGAGTACTTC,CASSSPTAGAEYF
TRBJ2-1,TRBD2,NA,TRBV20-1,TGCAGTGCCGACGTACTAGCGGGAGGGGGTGAGCAGTTCTTC,CSADVLAGGGEQFF
TRBJ2-1,NA,few,TRBV28,TGTGCCAGCAGTTTAGCCGCCCAGCGACGCCATCCTGAGCAGTTCTTC,CASSLAAQRRHPEQFF
TRBJ1-1,NA,many,TRBV12-3/TRBV12-4,TGTGCCAGCAGTTTTAAGCTGAACACTGAAGCTTTCTTT,CASSFKLNTEAFF
TRBJ1-4,NA,NA,TRBV5-1,TGCGCCAGCAGCTTGGACACGACGGATGAAAAACTGTTTTTT,CASSLDTTDEKLFF
TRBJ2-7,NA,many,TRBV6-1,TGTGCCAGCAGTGAAATCACAGGGATATACTTC,CASSEITGIYF
TRBJ2-5,TRBD2,many,TRBV7-9,TGTGCCAGCAGCTTCGGACTAGCGGGACAGTCGGAGGAGACCCAGTACTTC,CASSFGLAGQSEETQYF
TRBJ2-6,NA,once,TRBV30,TGTGCCTGGAGTTCGGCTGGGGCCAACGTCCTGACTTTC,CAWSSAGANVLTF
TRBJ1-1,NA,NA,TRBV6-1,TGTGCCAGCAGTGAAGTTACTGAAGCTTTCTTT,CASSEVTEAFF